The T cell receptor (beta chain) under discussion was sequenced for a study of T-cell reconstitution after alpha-beta-depleted transplantation in children. Study-level results: Hyperexpanded clones declined; after one year, newly produced T cells mostly supplied diversity.

In its sample, this clonotype was seen a few times. Its antigen is undetermined. It was with unique molecular identifiers that the TCRbeta library was prepared. TCRdb recomputed calls from the PCR reads with MiXCR, one row per CDR3 protein. The profile covers tens of thousands of distinct CDR3 sequences, with about a sixth appearing a single time and about 54% taken by the ten largest. The V gene lost 3 bases and the J gene lost 0 bases, with 15 bases spanning the gap. Germline lookup yields CDR1 LGHDT and CDR2 YNNKEL (reference sequence). The CDR3 is 16 residues long. This receptor was obtained from a male patient aged 2-9 years who had a stem cell transplant for acute lymphoblastic leukemia, so the T cells may come from the graft donor. V is TRBV3-1 and J is TRBJ2-7; D possibly corresponds to TRBD2 (6 bases). The specimen comprised PBMCs, mostly from graft donor cells, sampled 360 days after TCRalphabeta/CD19-depleted stem cell transplant. CDR3 coding DNA: TGTGCCAGCAGCCAGCATCCGGGACTTCTCTCCTACGAGCAGTACTTC. This sequence encodes CASSQHPGLLSYEQYF.